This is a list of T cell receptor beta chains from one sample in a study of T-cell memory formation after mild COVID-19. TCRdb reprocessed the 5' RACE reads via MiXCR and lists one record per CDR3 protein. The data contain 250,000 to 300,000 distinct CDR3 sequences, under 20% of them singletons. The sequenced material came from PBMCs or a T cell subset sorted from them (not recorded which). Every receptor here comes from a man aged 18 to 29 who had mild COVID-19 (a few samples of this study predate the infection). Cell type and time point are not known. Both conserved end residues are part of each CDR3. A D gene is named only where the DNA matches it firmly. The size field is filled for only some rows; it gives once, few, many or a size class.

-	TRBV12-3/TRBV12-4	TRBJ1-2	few	TGTGCCAGCAGTTACGGGGAGGCCTATGGCTACACCTTC	CASSYGEAYGYTF
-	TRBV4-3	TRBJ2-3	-	TGCGCCAGCAGCCAAGAACATCGACCGGCGGATACGCAGTATTTT	CASSQEHRPADTQYF
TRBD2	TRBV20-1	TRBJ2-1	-	TGCAGTGCTAGAGATCTGGTCCTAGCGGGGGGAACCTACAATGAGCAGTTCTTC	CSARDLVLAGGTYNEQFF
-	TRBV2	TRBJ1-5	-	TGTGCCAGCAGTGATAACGTGCAAAGGCCCCAGCATTTT	CASSDNVQRPQHF
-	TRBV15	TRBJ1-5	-	TGTGCCACCAGCAGAGCTCAGGCATATGGGGGCAATCAGCCCCAGCATTTT	CATSRAQAYGGNQPQHF
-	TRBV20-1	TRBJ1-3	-	TGCAGTGCCGAGGACTCGCAGGGCCCCTGGAACACCATATATTTT	CSAEDSQGPWNTIYF
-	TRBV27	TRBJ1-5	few	TGTGCCAGCAGCATCGGACTGATTAGCAATCAGCCCCAGCATTTT	CASSIGLISNQPQHF
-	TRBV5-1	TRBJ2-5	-	TGCGCCAGCAGCTGGGGACGTAGCCTTGAGACCCAGTACTTC	CASSWGRSLETQYF
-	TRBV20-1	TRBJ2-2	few	TGCAGTGCTCGCGGGGCTAACACCGGGGAGCTGTTTTTT	CSARGANTGELFF
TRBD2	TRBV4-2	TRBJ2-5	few	TGTGCCAGCAGCCAAGATCCCCCCAGCGGGGGGGTGGAGACCCAGTACTTC	CASSQDPPSGGVETQYF
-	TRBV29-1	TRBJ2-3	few	TGCAGCGTGGGAACCGGAGGGGGGGCGAATTTT	CSVGTGGGANF
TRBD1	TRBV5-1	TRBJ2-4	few	TGCGCCAGCAGCTCGTGGGGACAGGGGAACATTCAGTACTTC	CASSSWGQGNIQYF
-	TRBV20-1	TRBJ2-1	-	TGCAGTGCTGGTCACTCCTACAATGAGCAGTTCTTC	CSAGHSYNEQFF
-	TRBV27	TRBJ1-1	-	TGTGCCAGCAGTTTATCGAATAGGGCGAACACTGAAGCTTTCTTT	CASSLSNRANTEAFF
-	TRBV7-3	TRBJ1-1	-	TGTGCCAGCAGCAACAGGAAGGACACTGAAGCTTTCTTT	CASSNRKDTEAFF
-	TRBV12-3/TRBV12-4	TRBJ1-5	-	TGTGCCAGCAGTCCCGGTCAGCCCCAGCATTTT	CASSPGQPQHF
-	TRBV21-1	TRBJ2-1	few	TGTGCCAGCAGCAAACCGGGACTAGCGGGGGGGCCTGTGGATGAGCAGTTCTTC	CASSKPGLAGGPVDEQFF
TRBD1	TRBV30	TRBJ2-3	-	TGTGCCTGGAGCCCAAGGAAGGGGGCCGGCACAGATACGCAGTATTTT	CAWSPRKGAGTDTQYF
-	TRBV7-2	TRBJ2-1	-	TGTGCCAGCAGCAGCAGGGTTGGCAATGAGCAGTTCTTC	CASSSRVGNEQFF
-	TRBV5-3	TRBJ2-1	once	TGTGCCAGAAGCTTCCTCCCCTACTACAATGAGCAGTTCTTC	CARSFLPYYNEQFF
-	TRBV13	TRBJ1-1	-	TGTGCCAGCAGCTTAGGGTATTGGAGGGGACTCATGAACACTGAAGCTTTCTTT	CASSLGYWRGLMNTEAFF
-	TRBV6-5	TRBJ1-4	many	TGTGCCAGCAGCCGCCGCCCGGTCGATGAAAAACTGTTTTTT	CASSRRPVDEKLFF
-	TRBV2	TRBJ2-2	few	TGTGCCAGCAGTGGACCGGCAGGGTGGGGGAAAAACACCGGGGAGCTGTTTTTT	CASSGPAGWGKNTGELFF
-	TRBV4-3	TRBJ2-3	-	TGCGCCAGCAGCCAAGATAGTACAGGGTCGCGCACAGATACGCAGTATTTT	CASSQDSTGSRTDTQYF
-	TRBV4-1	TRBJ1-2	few	TGCGCCAGCAGCTCCCCTCAGGGTGGTAACTATGGCTACACCTTC	CASSSPQGGNYGYTF
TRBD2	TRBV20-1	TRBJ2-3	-	TGCAGTGCTAGAGATCCCTTAGCGGGGGCCACCACAGATACGCAGTATTTT	CSARDPLAGATTDTQYF
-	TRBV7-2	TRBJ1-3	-	TGTGCCAGCAGCTTAGTGTCCTTAAGCCCCGGACGGGGCGCGTCTGGAAACACCATATATTTT	CASSLVSLSPGRGASGNTIYF
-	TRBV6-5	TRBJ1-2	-	TGTGCCAGCAGTCCACACCTTAACTATGGCTACACCTTC	CASSPHLNYGYTF